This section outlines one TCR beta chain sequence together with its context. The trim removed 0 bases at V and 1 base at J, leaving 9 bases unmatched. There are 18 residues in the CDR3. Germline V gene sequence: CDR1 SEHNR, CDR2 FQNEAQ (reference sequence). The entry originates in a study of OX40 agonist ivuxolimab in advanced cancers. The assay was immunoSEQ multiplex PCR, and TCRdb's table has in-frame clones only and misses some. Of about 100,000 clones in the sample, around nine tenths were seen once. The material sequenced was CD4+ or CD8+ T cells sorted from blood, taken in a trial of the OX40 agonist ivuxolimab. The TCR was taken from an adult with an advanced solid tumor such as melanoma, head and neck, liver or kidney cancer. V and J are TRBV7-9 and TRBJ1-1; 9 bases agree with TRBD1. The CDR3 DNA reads TGTGCCAGCAGCTTAGCAGGACAGGGGAGCATCACGAACACTGAAGCTTTCTTT. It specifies CASSLAGQGSITNTEAFF.